A single sample is the source of the 7 T cell receptor beta chains below, sequenced in a study of cytomegalovirus exposure and HLA in healthy donors. This PCR relied on a set of 60 Vbeta primers and 13 Jbeta primers. Data came from immunoSEQ multiplex PCR; TCRdb stores just in-frame clones and leaves some out. Of approximately 130,000 clones in the sample, 75% to 90% are singletons; the top ten hold over 1.5%. The sample taken for sequencing was PBMCs. All receptors come from a man between 40 and 49 years old in good health and CMV-seronegative.

The V gene is TRBV29-1, the J gene TRBJ2-5; 13 nucleotides align to TRBD2. V trimming: 6 bases; J trimming: 5 bases; junction bases outside the gene matches: 12. The CDR3 consists of 16 residues. CDR1 is SQVTM and CDR2 is ANQGSEA in the germline V gene. For the CDR3, the DNA is TGCAGCGTGGCGCCGGGACTAGCGGGGCCAGGGGAGACCCAGTACTTC. It specifies CSVAPGLAGPGETQYF.

V and J are TRBV30 and TRBJ2-1; 8 nucleotides line up with TRBD2. V lost 3 bases to trimming and J lost 5 bases; unmatched junction nucleotides: 12. CDR1 is GTSNPN and CDR2 is SVGIG in the germline V gene (reference sequence). This CDR3 spans 16 amino acids. The CDR3 DNA is TGTGCCTGGAGCCCGCCCGGGGGGGAGTCCCACAATGAGCAGTTCTTC. Translation: CAWSPPGGESHNEQFF.

J is TRBJ2-2 and V is TRBV6-1; 7 bases are a match to TRBD1. Per the germline V gene, CDR1 is MNHNS and CDR2 is SASEGT. The J segment lost 4 bases and the V segment lost 5 bases, leaving 4 bases of the junction unmatched. This CDR3 is 14 amino acids long. CDR3 sequence: CASSPWDSTGELFF. The CDR3 DNA reads TGTGCCAGCAGTCCTTGGGACAGCACCGGGGAGCTGTTTTTT.

The rearrangement links TRBV6-5 to TRBJ1-2; D may be TRBD1 (6 bases). The CDR3 consists of 15 residues. V was cut by 4 bases and J by 4 bases, with 16 bases left in between. The germline CDR1 and CDR2 sequences are MNHEY and SVGAGI. The CDR3: CASSSSGAPSYGYTF. Here the CDR3 DNA reads TGTGCCAGCAGTTCCTCAGGGGCCCCTAGCTATGGCTACACCTTC.

The chain has TRBV7-6 and TRBJ2-5; D unclear. Germline CDR1 reads SGHVS; CDR2 reads FNYEAQ. The V gene lost 2 bases and the J gene lost 0 bases, with 10 bases spanning the gap. The CDR3 has 15 amino acids. CDR3 in amino acids: CASSLNSGYQETQYF. CDR3 sequence (DNA): TGTGCCAGCAGCTTAAACTCCGGGTACCAAGAGACCCAGTACTTC.

This chain joins TRBV29-1 and TRBJ1-1, with a tentative D call TRBD1 (6 bases). The CDR3 contains 13 residues. Per the germline V gene, CDR1 is SQVTM and CDR2 is ANQGSEA. V dropped 3 bases and J dropped 0 bases, with 8 bases sitting between them. CDR3: CSVDGDMNTEAFF. The DNA of the CDR3 is TGCAGCGTTGACGGGGACATGAACACTGAAGCTTTCTTT.

The chain joins TRBV19 to TRBJ2-3; TRBD1 matches at 8 bases. Trimming cost V 6 bases and J 2 bases; bases outside gene matches: 10. The germline CDR1 and CDR2 sequences are LNHDA and SQIVND (reference sequence). CDR3 length: 16 residues. The CDR3 sequence is CASSVGRQGFTDTQYF. For the CDR3, the DNA is TGTGCCAGTAGCGTCGGGAGACAGGGGTTCACAGATACGCAGTATTTT.